One and the same sample provided the 30 T cell receptor beta chains below, sequenced in a study of blood T cell repertoires in COVID-19. Produced via immunoSEQ multiplex PCR; TCRdb's table is partial and in-frame only. This sample carries approximately 170,000 clones, approximately 85% of them seen once, and the ten largest clones take 6.9%. The sample comprised peripheral blood. The source of these receptors is an older man with COVID-19, enrolled during active disease.

The rearrangement links TRBV28 to TRBJ1-4, with 8 bases matching TRBD1. CDR1 MDHEN and CDR2 SYDVKM come from the germline V gene. The CDR3 extends over 15 amino acids. The V and J ends lost 4 bases and 3 bases, in that order; junction bases with no gene match: 4. This CDR3 reads CASSSSTGANEKLFF. The CDR3 DNA is TGTGCCAGCAGTTCCTCGACAGGGGCTAATGAAAAACTGTTTTTT.

The chain is built from TRBV29-1 and TRBJ1-1; no clear D gene. V lost 7 bases and J lost 0, with 6 bases in between. From germline, CDR1 is SQVTM and CDR2 ANQGSEA. CDR3 size: 11 residues. DNA for the CDR3: TGCAGCGCCCAGTTGAACACTGAAGCTTTCTTT. It specifies CSAQLNTEAFF.

The chain couples TRBV18 to TRBJ1-1; D gene ambiguous. Trimming left V 6 bases short and J 3 bases short, with 11 bases between. This CDR3 region has 13 residues. CDR1 KGHSH and CDR2 LQKENI come from the germline V gene. CDR3 amino acids: CASSAGVDTEAFF. The CDR3 bases are TGTGCCAGCTCGGCGGGCGTGGACACTGAAGCTTTCTTT.

The J gene is TRBJ1-1, the V gene TRBV10-3; D remains unclear. Germline assignment: CDR1 ENHRY and CDR2 SYGVKD. Trimming left V 1 base short and J 4 bases short, with 10 bases between. CDR3 length equals 14 residues. Here the CDR3 reads CAISEWQGGTEAFF. For the CDR3, the DNA is TGTGCCATCAGTGAGTGGCAAGGAGGCACTGAAGCTTTCTTT.

This chain connects TRBV7-2 to TRBJ1-2; 8 bases are a match to TRBD1. Unmatched junction bases numbered 5, after V lost 4 bases and J lost 4 bases. Germline loops: CDR1 SGHTA, CDR2 FQGNSA. The CDR3 covers 14 residues. CDR3 amino acids: CASSSRQGIYGYTF. The CDR3 coding sequence is TGTGCCAGCAGCTCCCGACAGGGGATCTATGGCTACACCTTC.

The rearrangement uses TRBV7-8 and TRBJ2-3, with TRBD1 as a possible D gene (6 bases). In germline, CDR1 is SGHVS, CDR2 FQNEAQ. V gave up 5 bases and J gave up 3 bases, with 15 bases separating them. The CDR3 is 15 residues long. CDR3 DNA: TGTGCCAGCAGCCTGACAGGTTCTCTTACAGATACGCAGTATTTT. Its translation is CASSLTGSLTDTQYF.

The chain is built from TRBV2 and TRBJ1-6, with 7 bases aligning to TRBD1. The CDR3 is made up of 14 amino acids. V shed 8 bases and J 9 bases; nucleotides not matched to a gene: 10. The germline V gene encodes CDR1 SNHLY and CDR2 FYNNEI. DNA for the CDR3: TGTGCCAGCTCCCCGACAGGGCCCACTTCACCCCTCCACTTT. Translating it yields CASSPTGPTSPLHF. Complete variable domain (other parts from reference TRBV2 and TRBJ1-6): EPEVTQTPSHQVTQMGQEVILRCVPISNHLYFYWYRQILGQKVEFLVSFYNNEISEKSEIFDDQFSVERPDGSNFTLKIRSTKLEDSAMYFCASSPTGPTSPLHFGNGTRLTVT.

The chain combines TRBV2 with TRBJ2-7, with TRBD1 identical over 9 bases. J gave up 4 bases and V 4 bases, and 8 bases lay outside the gene matches. There are 15 residues in the CDR3. CDR1 SNHLY and CDR2 FYNNEI come from the germline V gene. The CDR3 is CASSVGWDRAYEQYF. The CDR3 DNA follows: TGTGCCAGCAGTGTCGGTTGGGACAGGGCATACGAGCAGTACTTC.

This clone was seen just once. The chain combines TRBV7-3 with TRBJ2-5; TRBD2 aligns across 10 bases. Germline values: CDR1 SGHTA, CDR2 FQGTGA. J gave up 1 base and V 5 bases, and 4 bases lay outside the gene matches. This CDR3 spans 15 amino acids. CDR3 in DNA: TGTGCCAGCAGCCGGACTAGCGGTCCCCAAGAGACCCAGTACTTC. Encoded protein: CASSRTSGPQETQYF.

V usage is TRBV28 and J usage is TRBJ1-1; D possibly corresponds to TRBD1 (5 bases). CDR1 and CDR2 from the germline V gene are MDHEN and SYDVKM. This CDR3 region has 13 residues. V dropped 3 bases and J dropped 3 bases, with 8 bases sitting between them. The CDR3 nucleotides read TGTGCCAGCAGTTTGGGGCTTGACACTGAAGCTTTCTTT. This sequence encodes CASSLGLDTEAFF.

V is TRBV6-6 and J is TRBJ1-3; D may be TRBD1 (5 bases). CDR1 and CDR2 from the germline V gene are MNHNY and SVGAGI (reference sequence). The CDR3 sequence is 13 residues long. V lost 5 bases and J lost 8, with 13 bases in between. CDR3 nucleotide sequence: TGTGCCAGCAGTGCCACCGACAGCCACACCATATATTTT. It yields the protein CASSATDSHTIYF.

The chain recombines TRBV29-1 with TRBJ1-3; TRBD1 is a possible D gene (5 bases). CDR3 size: 15 residues. V gave up 5 bases and J gave up 7 bases, with 21 bases separating them. Germline lookup yields CDR1 SQVTM and CDR2 ANQGSEA. This CDR3 reads CSVSLTAAIGNTIYF. The CDR3 region has the DNA TGCAGCGTTTCCTTGACAGCCGCTATAGGGAACACCATATATTTT.

V usage is TRBV18 and J usage is TRBJ1-2, with D possibly being TRBD1 (6 bases). The V end was cut by 3 bases, the J end by 6 bases, with 14 bases between. The CDR3 consists of 14 residues. Germline CDR1 is KGHSH and CDR2 is LQKENI. The CDR3 region is CASSPLTGIDGYTF. CDR3 nucleotides: TGTGCCAGCTCACCTCTGACAGGCATAGATGGCTACACCTTC.

This clone showed up just a few times. The V gene is TRBV18, the J gene TRBJ1-4, with 8 bases fitting TRBD1. V shed 4 bases and J 4 bases; nucleotides not matched to a gene: 2. This CDR3 comprises 14 residues. Germline V gene data show CDR1 as KGHSH and CDR2 as LQKENI. Written as DNA, the CDR3 is TGTGCCAGCTCACTTGGACAGGGTAATGAAAAACTGTTTTTT. This codes for CASSLGQGNEKLFF.

This clone was picked up one time. This CDR3 is CASSQGGVVAGNTIYF. Written as DNA, the CDR3 is TGTGCCAGCAGCCAAGGAGGTGTAGTTGCCGGAAACACCATATATTTT. V gene TRBV4-2 combines with J gene TRBJ1-3, with unresolved D. The CDR3 is made up of 16 amino acids. The germline V gene has CDR1 LGHNA and CDR2 YNFKEQ. Trimming removed 1 base at V and 4 bases at J, with 14 bases between.

V and J are TRBV3-1 (or the pseudogene TRBV3-2) and TRBJ2-3; 12 bases map to TRBD2. Germline CDR1 and CDR2: LGHDT and YNNKEL (reference sequence). The V and J ends lost 5 bases and 2 bases, in that order; junction bases with no gene match: 8. This CDR3 is built from 17 residues. The CDR3 spells CASSGLAGGKPTDTQYF. In DNA form, the CDR3 reads TGTGCCAGCAGCGGCCTAGCGGGGGGGAAACCCACAGATACGCAGTATTTT.

This clone was detected once. The rearrangement links TRBV11-2 to TRBJ1-6; TRBD1 matches at 11 bases. CDR3 length equals 16 residues. The V gene's germline CDR1 is SGHAT and CDR2 FQNNGV. J lost 8 bases, V lost 6 bases, and 9 bases had no gene match. The CDR3 nucleotides are TGTGCCAGCAGTTCGACCGGGACAGGGGGTTATTCACCCCTCCACTTT. Translation: CASSSTGTGGYSPLHF.

The rearrangement uses TRBV5-5 and TRBJ2-7; 9 bases are shared with TRBD2. The CDR3 has 16 residues. V lost 4 bases to trimming and J lost 3 bases; unmatched junction nucleotides: 11. The germline gives CDR1 SGHKS, CDR2 YYEKEE (reference sequence). The CDR3 DNA is TGTGCCAGCAGCGACCCACGGCCTAGCGGGGTCTACGAGCAGTACTTC. It yields the protein CASSDPRPSGVYEQYF. Variable domain in full (rest from reference TRBV5-5 and TRBJ2-7): DAGVTQSPTHLIKTRGQQVTLRCSPISGHKSVSWYQQVLGQGPQFIFQYYEKEERGRGNFPDRFSARQFPNYSSELNVNALLLGDSALYLCASSDPRPSGVYEQYFGPGTRLTVT.

The chain uses TRBV5-6 and TRBJ1-1; D perhaps matches TRBD1 (5 bases). V was trimmed by 3 bases and J by 6 bases, leaving 9 bases between them. The CDR3 length is 12 residues. Germline V gene data show CDR1 as SGHDT and CDR2 as YYEEEE. The chain's CDR3 is CASSWGVAEAFF. In DNA form, the CDR3 reads TGTGCCAGCAGCTGGGGGGTCGCTGAAGCTTTCTTT.

The chain combines TRBV24-1 with TRBJ2-3; 8 nucleotides match TRBD1. The J segment lost 1 base and the V segment lost 9 bases, leaving 5 bases of the junction unmatched. Germline CDR1 reads KGHDR; CDR2 reads SFDVKD. This CDR3 spans 14 amino acids. In nucleotides, the CDR3 is TGTGCCACCCAAGACAGGGGAGGCACAGATACGCAGTATTTT. Translating it yields CATQDRGGTDTQYF.

The chain joins TRBV6-5 to TRBJ1-6; TRBD1 is a possible D gene (5 bases). Trimming left V 2 bases short and J 7 bases short, with 9 bases between. The CDR3 sequence is 14 residues long. Germline V gene sequence: CDR1 MNHEY, CDR2 SVGAGI. The CDR3 DNA sequence: TGTGCCAGCAGTTACGACAGTAGGAATTCACCCCTCCACTTT. Its translation: CASSYDSRNSPLHF.

The chain has TRBV16 and TRBJ1-5, with 7 bases aligning to TRBD1. The CDR3 has 16 amino acids. V was clipped by 2 bases and J by 3 bases; unmatched bases: 7. Germline V lookup: CDR1 KGHSY, CDR2 FQNENV. The CDR3 reads CASSQPGDSLNQPQHF. CDR3 nucleotide sequence: TGTGCCAGCAGCCAACCCGGGGACAGCCTCAATCAGCCCCAGCATTTT.

This clone has just a few counts. The chain combines TRBV5-6 with TRBJ1-5; no clear D gene. The V end was cut by 2 bases, the J end by 3 bases, with 6 bases between. Germline V CDR1 and CDR2: SGHDT, YYEEEE. CDR3 length: 13 amino acids. CDR3 in amino acids: CASSLQYNQPQHF. The CDR3 DNA reads TGTGCCAGCAGCTTACAGTACAATCAGCCCCAGCATTTT.

This chain connects TRBV3-1 (or the pseudogene TRBV3-2) to TRBJ2-2, with a tentative D call TRBD2 (5 bases). Germline CDR1 reads LGHDT; CDR2 reads YNNKEL (reference sequence). Trimming removed 1 base from V and 5 bases from J, with 8 bases in between. The CDR3 loop spans 14 amino acids. The CDR3 is CASSQAKRTGELFF. Written as DNA, the CDR3 is TGTGCCAGCAGCCAAGCAAAGCGGACCGGGGAGCTGTTTTTT.

This chain links TRBV18 with TRBJ1-6; a possible D gene is TRBD1 (6 bases). The CDR3 has 15 residues. Germline CDR1 and CDR2: KGHSH and LQKENI. Trimming pared 4 bases from V and 9 bases from J, leaving 16 bases between. CDR3 in DNA: TGTGCCAGCTCACAAAATACAGGGCCGGGTTCACCCCTCCACTTT. Translation gives CASSQNTGPGSPLHF.

The chain recombines TRBV28 with TRBJ2-3, with TRBD2 as a possible D gene (6 bases). Germline CDR1 reads MDHEN; CDR2 reads SYDVKM. The CDR3 runs 14 residues. V lost 6 bases and J 3 bases, leaving 13 bases between the germline ends. The CDR3 sequence: CASRSRAGTDTQYF. The CDR3 coding sequence is TGTGCCAGCAGATCCCGGGCGGGGACAGATACGCAGTATTTT. The full variable domain, rest sourced from reference TRBV28 and TRBJ2-3, is DVKVTQSSRYLVKRTGEKVFLECVQDMDHENMFWYRQDPGLGLRLIYFSYDVKMKEKGDIPEGYSVSREKKERFSLILESASTNQTSMYLCASRSRAGTDTQYFGPGTRLTVL.

The chain employs TRBV4-1 and TRBJ1-2, with TRBD1 matching over 7 bases. The V gene's germline CDR1 is MGHRA and CDR2 YSYEKL. V dropped 2 bases and J dropped 10; count of bases not matched to a gene: 16. The CDR3 runs 16 residues. CDR3 residues: CASSQRGQAQISHYTF. DNA of the CDR3: TGCGCCAGCAGCCAAAGGGGGCAGGCCCAGATAAGCCACTACACCTTC.

This clone was seen only a few times. This rearrangement joins TRBV3-1 (or the pseudogene TRBV3-2) to TRBJ1-1; D unresolved. Germline V gene data show CDR1 as LGHDT and CDR2 as YNNKEL (reference sequence). The germline V and J ends were trimmed by 0 bases and 1 base, with 6 bases remaining between them. The CDR3 has 14 residues. The CDR3 nucleotides read TGTGCCAGCAGCCAAGAAACAGAGAACACTGAAGCTTTCTTT. Protein: CASSQETENTEAFF.

CDR3 sequence reads: CASSTASKQFF. The CDR3 DNA is TGTGCCAGCAGCACCGCGAGTAAGCAGTTCTTC. This chain joins TRBV5-4 and TRBJ2-1; no firm D call. The V gene lost 4 bases and the J gene lost 11 bases, with 10 bases spanning the gap. The CDR3 is made up of 11 amino acids. Germline CDR1 is SGHNT and CDR2 is YYREEE (reference sequence).

V usage is TRBV6-6 and J usage is TRBJ1-6; 11 bases line up with TRBD1. Losses at the gene ends were 0 bases for V and 6 bases for J; bases not matched to a gene: 1. Germline loops: CDR1 MNHNY, CDR2 SVGAGI (reference sequence). This CDR3 has 16 amino acids. The CDR3 sequence: CASSYSGTGGNSPLHF. CDR3 DNA sequence: TGTGCCAGCAGTTACTCTGGGACAGGGGGTAATTCACCCCTCCACTTT.